Reported below is one TCR beta chain. In the authors' workflow: Nucleated cell counts were estimated from reference gene primer amplification. The repertoire was sequenced with immunoSEQ multiplex PCR; TCRdb's copy has only in-frame clones and lacks some. V and J calls and clone size follow that table, whereas D and trimming were derived from the DNA. The table records about 530,000 clones, 85% to 90% of them present only once. The data were taken from a study of blood T cell repertoires in COVID-19. Background on the study: The origin of the acute and convalescent COVID-19 samples was the United States, Italy and Spain. Nucleic acid was either cDNA or gDNA, and it came from T cells, B-cell-depleted T cells, or PBMCs.

Deletions cut 4 bases from V and 2 bases from J, with 15 bases between. The CDR3 contains 15 residues. Germline CDR1 reads MDHEN; CDR2 reads SYDVKM. Patients of the Seattle cohort, enrolled during active infection, were followed longitudinally. This receptor was identified in a woman aged 45-60 years with COVID-19, enrolled during active disease. The V call is TRBV28, the J call TRBJ2-7, with D perhaps matching TRBD1 (6 bases). Specimen: peripheral blood. CDR3 nucleotides: TGTGCCAGCAGTTCGTCGGGACAATTACCCTACGAGCAGTACTTC. Its protein product is CASSSSGQLPYEQYF.